Here is one T cell receptor beta chain with its context. This clonotype was observed many times. Which antigen it targets is not known. Base quality data are lacking; no much larger clone is found one base away. The library was prepared using PCR. Sequencing took place on a NextSeq 500. Bulk TCR libraries were generated as previously described, with the TCR primers listed in Table S5 used. Total RNA was purified with the Qiagen AllPrep DNA/RNA kit. Before analysis, reads from multiple sequencing runs of one library were combined. Turning to the authors' computational methods: Reads were retained only if an exact TCR constant sequence was present, and the retained reads were trimmed to 150 nt and grouped according to their 12-nt molecular barcodes. Reads within each barcode group were sub-clustered using a 15% Levenshtein threshold, and quality-weighted consensus sequences were constructed for each RNA molecule. Non-functional sequences were discarded, and so were lower-count sequences lying one edit away from another sequence. On the basis of fitting two negative binomial distributions, barcode sub-clusters with fewer than 20% of the maximum read count were discarded. TCRdb applied fastp at Q25 and MiXCR to the public reads, then kept only in-frame beta chains. Every distinct CDR3 protein forms one entry, paired with its most common genes and DNA. The V and J calls were not made by the authors but by TCRdb's processing. This sample comprises approximately 320,000 distinct CDR3 sequences, 24% of them detected only once. The top ten constitute around 0.76% of the sample.

V drops 3 bases and J drops 7 bases, leaving 16 bases in between. Counted from cysteine to phenylalanine, this CDR3 has 15 amino acids. Only CDR3 DNA remains: 45 bases, in frame from the first base. Via the germline V gene (reference sequence), CDR1 is DFQATT and CDR2 SNEGSKA. Libraries of naive CD8 T cells were built from anywhere between roughly 20,000 and 1,100,000 sorted cells, with 10%, 30% or 50% of the purified RNA used. Naive CD8 T cells were FACS-sorted as CD8+CD4-CCR7+CD45RA+ on a BD FACSAria II into RLT Plus buffer. Detection sensitivity was tested by spiking Jurkat RNA equal to some 11 TCR copies' worth into samples containing about 19,000-1,000,000 naive CD8 T cells. Enrichment of CD8 T cells was done with RosetteSep CD8+ T Cell Enrichment Cocktail plus Ficoll-Paque, and ACK red cell lysis came afterward. This sample stems from a study of molecular identifiers for immune sequencing clone quantification (dated by TCRdb to the late 2010s). General notes on the study: For a replicate experiment, the RNA from either approximately 20,000 or 100,000 naive CD8 T cells was divided into five aliquots, and four of those aliquots went on to sequencing. This methods study used CD8 T cells to benchmark TCR RNA copy counting and molecular-identifier clustering-based TCR repertoire sequencing (MIDCIRS).

Study-level results and caveats: Identical TCR molecules sharing a barcode could cause highly expanded clone sizes to be underestimated. Spiked-in Jurkat TCR RNA (approximately 10 copies' worth), which is not part of the donor repertoire, was contained in the naive libraries. When barcode sub-clustering was not used, chimeric consensus sequences inflated TCR diversity, with chimeras reaching as high as 47%. Spiked-in Jurkat TCR RNA equal to a single cell's worth was reported to be detectable even within 1,100,000 naive CD8 T cells. In CMV-specific effector cells, over 98% of molecules were held by clones above 20 RNA copies, whereas under 1% of molecules were held by such clones in naive cells. Modeling estimated roughly 3 recovered TCR RNA copies per cell, compared with about ten by digital PCR, which implies roughly 30% capture efficiency.

The chain uses TRBV20-1 and TRBJ1-6; tentative D gene TRBD1, with 6 bases matching. The TCR comes from a human donor in good health. Some libraries in this study had Jurkat cell RNA spiked in. The sequenced sample consisted of naive CD8+ T cells from blood, with Jurkat cell RNA spiked in. Interpreted using the paper, the cell subset or site label stands for: FACS-sorted CD8+CD4-CCR7+CD45RA+ naive T cells. The DNA is TGCAGTGCTAGTGGGCCGGGGGCAGGGAATTCACCCCTCCACTTT. This translates into CSASGPGAGNSPLHF.